This entry lists 4 T cell receptor beta chains sequenced from one sample in a study of OX40 agonist ivuxolimab in advanced cancers. The method was immunoSEQ multiplex PCR; TCRdb's version includes in-frame clones alone and lacks a portion of them. The sample includes some 68,000 clones, about 90% of them seen just once. Sequenced material: CD4+ or CD8+ T cells sorted from blood, taken in a trial of the OX40 agonist ivuxolimab. These receptors came from an adult with an advanced solid tumor such as melanoma, head and neck, liver or kidney cancer.

V is TRBV6-5 and J is TRBJ1-1, with D maybe TRBD1 (5 bases). Germline V CDR1 and CDR2: MNHEY, SVGAGI. V shed 3 bases and J shed 0 bases, with 14 bases lying between them. The CDR3 has 16 residues. CDR3 bases: TGTGCCAGCAGTTATGGCTTCGGGGCCCTGAACACTGAAGCTTTCTTT. This encodes CASSYGFGALNTEAFF.

For this clone: The junction departs from the called germline gene at one end, perhaps through a read error. The chain combines TRBV6-1 with TRBJ1-6, with D tentatively TRBD1 (6 bases). The CDR3 covers 16 residues. Per germline, CDR1 MNHNS and CDR2 SASEGT. The CDR3 DNA is TGTGCCAGCAGGGAAGCAGGGGCGTCCTATAATTCACCCCTCCACTTT. Protein: CASREAGASYNSPLHF.

This clone was seen just once. The V and J genes are TRBV27 and TRBJ1-2, with D possibly matching TRBD1 (6 bases). Germline V gene sequence: CDR1 MNHEY, CDR2 SMNVEV (reference sequence). The CDR3 has 17 residues. The ends were cut back, 3 bases at V and 4 bases at J, with 21 bases in the middle. CDR3 bases: TGTGCCAGCAGTTTTGGGGGGGCCGGGGGGCGCTGCTATGGCTACACCTTC. This translates into CASSFGGAGGRCYGYTF.

This rearrangement joins TRBV5-6 to TRBJ2-7; perhaps D is TRBD1 or TRBD2 (6 bases each). Germline V gives CDR1 SGHDT, CDR2 YYEEEE. This CDR3 is built from 12 residues. The V gene lost 3 bases and the J gene lost 6 bases, with 10 bases spanning the gap. The CDR3 protein is CASSWGAGEQYF. CDR3 DNA sequence: TGTGCCAGCAGCTGGGGGGCAGGCGAGCAGTACTTC.